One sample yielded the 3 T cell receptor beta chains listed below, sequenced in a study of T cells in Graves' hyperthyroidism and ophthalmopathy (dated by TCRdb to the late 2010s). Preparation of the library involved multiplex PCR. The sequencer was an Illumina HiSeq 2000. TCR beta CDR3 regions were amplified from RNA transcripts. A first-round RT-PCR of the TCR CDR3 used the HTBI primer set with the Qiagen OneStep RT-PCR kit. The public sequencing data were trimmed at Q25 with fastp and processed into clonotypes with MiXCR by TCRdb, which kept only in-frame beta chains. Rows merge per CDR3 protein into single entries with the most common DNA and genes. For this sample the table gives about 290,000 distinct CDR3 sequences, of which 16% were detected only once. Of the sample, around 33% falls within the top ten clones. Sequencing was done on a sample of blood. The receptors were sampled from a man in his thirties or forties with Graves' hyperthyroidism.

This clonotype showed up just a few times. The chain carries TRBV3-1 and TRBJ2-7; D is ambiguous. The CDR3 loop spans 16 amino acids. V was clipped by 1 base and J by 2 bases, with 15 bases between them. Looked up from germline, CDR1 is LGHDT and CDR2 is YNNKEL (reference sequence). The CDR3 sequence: CASSQATSPQTYEQYF. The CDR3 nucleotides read TGTGCCAGCAGCCAAGCTACCAGTCCCCAGACCTACGAGCAGTACTTC.

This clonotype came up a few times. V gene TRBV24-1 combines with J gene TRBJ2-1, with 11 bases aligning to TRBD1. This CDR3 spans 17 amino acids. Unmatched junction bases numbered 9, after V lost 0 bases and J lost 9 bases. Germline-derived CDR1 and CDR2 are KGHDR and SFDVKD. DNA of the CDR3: TGTGCCACCAGTGATTTGACCGGGACAGGGGGTCGGAGTGAGCAGTTCTTC. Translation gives CATSDLTGTGGRSEQFF.

CDR3: CASSSSGTGYEQYF. For the CDR3, the DNA is TGTGCCAGCAGCTCTAGCGGGACGGGATACGAGCAGTACTTC. The chain couples TRBV7-2 to TRBJ2-7; 9 bases agree with TRBD2. With V trimmed by 4 bases and J by 4 bases, 5 bases remained unmatched. Germline assignment: CDR1 SGHTA and CDR2 FQGNSA. The CDR3 covers 14 residues.